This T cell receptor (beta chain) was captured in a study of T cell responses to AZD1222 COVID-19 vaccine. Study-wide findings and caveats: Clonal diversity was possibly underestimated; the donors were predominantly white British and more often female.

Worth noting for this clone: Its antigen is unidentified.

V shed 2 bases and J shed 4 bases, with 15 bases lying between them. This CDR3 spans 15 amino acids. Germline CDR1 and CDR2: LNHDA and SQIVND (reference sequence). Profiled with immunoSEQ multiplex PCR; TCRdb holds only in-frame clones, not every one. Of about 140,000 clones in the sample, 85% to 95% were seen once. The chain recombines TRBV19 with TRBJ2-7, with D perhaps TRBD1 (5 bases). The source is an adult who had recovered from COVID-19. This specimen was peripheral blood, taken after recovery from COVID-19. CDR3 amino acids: CASSIFDSLGYEQYF. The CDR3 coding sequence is TGTGCCAGTAGTATATTCGACAGCTTGGGATACGAGCAGTACTTC.